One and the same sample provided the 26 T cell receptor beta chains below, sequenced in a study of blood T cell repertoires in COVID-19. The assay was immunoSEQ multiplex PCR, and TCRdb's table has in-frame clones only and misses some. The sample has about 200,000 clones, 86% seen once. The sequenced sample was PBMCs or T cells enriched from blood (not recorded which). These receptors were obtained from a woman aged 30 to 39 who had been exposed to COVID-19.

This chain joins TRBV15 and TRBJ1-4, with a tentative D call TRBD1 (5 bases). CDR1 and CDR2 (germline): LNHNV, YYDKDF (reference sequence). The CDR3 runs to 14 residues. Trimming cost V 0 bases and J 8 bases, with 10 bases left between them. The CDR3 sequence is CATSRDRVGEKLFF. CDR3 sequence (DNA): TGTGCCACCAGCAGAGACAGGGTAGGCGAAAAACTGTTTTTT.

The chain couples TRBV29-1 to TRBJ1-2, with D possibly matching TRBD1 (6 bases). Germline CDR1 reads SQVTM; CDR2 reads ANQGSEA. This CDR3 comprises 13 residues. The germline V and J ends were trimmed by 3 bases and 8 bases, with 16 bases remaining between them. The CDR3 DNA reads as TGCAGCGTTGATCCCGGACAGCGGGGCGGCTACACCTTC. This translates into CSVDPGQRGGYTF.

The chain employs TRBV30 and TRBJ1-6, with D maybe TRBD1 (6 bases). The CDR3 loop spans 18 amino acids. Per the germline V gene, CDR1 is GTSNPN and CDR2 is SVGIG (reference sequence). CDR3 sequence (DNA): TGTGCTTGCACCTCGGGGACACTTCTTGGCTCCTATAATTCACCCCTCCACTTT. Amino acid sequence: CACTSGTLLGSYNSPLHF. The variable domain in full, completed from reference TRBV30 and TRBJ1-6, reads SQTIHQWPATLVQPVGSPLSLECTVEGTSNPNLYWYRQAAGRGLQLLFYSVGIGQISSEVPQNLSASRPQDRQFILSSKKLLLSDSGFYLCACTSGTLLGSYNSPLHFGNGTRLTVT.

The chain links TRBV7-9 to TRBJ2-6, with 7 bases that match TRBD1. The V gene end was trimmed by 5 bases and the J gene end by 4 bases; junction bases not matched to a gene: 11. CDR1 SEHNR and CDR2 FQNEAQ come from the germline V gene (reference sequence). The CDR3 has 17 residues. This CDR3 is CASSPQETGTGANVLTF. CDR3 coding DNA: TGTGCCAGCAGCCCCCAAGAGACAGGGACCGGGGCCAACGTCCTGACTTTC.

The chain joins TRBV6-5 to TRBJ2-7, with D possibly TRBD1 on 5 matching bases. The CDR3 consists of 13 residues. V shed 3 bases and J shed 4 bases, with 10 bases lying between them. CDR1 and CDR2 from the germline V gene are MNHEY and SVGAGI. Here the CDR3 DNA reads TGTGCCAGCAGTTATCAGCCAGGGTACGAGCAGTACTTC. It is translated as CASSYQPGYEQYF.

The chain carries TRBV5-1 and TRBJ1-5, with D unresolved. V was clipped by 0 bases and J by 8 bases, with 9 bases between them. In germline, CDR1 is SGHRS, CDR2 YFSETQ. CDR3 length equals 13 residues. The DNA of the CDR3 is TGCGCCAGCAGCTTGGATAGTGATGAGCCCCAGCATTTT. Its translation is CASSLDSDEPQHF.

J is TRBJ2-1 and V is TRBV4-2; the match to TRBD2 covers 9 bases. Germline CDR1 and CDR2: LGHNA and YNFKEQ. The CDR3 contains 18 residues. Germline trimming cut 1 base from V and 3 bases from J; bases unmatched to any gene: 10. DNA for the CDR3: TGTGCCAGCAGCCAAGGAAACCCGGGACTAGCCCTCTACAATGAGCAGTTCTTC. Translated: CASSQGNPGLALYNEQFF.

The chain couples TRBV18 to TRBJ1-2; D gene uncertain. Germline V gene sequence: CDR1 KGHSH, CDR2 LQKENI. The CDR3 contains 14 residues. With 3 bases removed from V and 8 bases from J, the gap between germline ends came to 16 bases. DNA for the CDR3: TGTGCCAGCTCACCCGGCGGCCCACCGGAGGGCTACACCTTC. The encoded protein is CASSPGGPPEGYTF.

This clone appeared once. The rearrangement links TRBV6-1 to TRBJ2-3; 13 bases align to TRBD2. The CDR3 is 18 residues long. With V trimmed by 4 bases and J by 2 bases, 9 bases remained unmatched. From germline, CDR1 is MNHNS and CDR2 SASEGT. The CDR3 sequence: CASSGAGLAGAFTDTQYF. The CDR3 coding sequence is TGTGCCAGCAGTGGGGCCGGACTAGCGGGGGCCTTCACAGATACGCAGTATTTT.

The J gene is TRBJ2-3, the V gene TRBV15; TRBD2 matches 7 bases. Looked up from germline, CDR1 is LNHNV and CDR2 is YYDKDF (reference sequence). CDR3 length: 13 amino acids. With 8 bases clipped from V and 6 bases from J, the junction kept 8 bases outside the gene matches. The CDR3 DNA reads TGTGCCACCCGGGGGGAAGGGCCGGATACGCAGTATTTT. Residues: CATRGEGPDTQYF.

CDR3 residues: CASRGTSGRKSNEQFF. The CDR3 bases are TGCGCCAGCAGAGGGACTAGCGGGCGGAAAAGCAATGAGCAGTTCTTC. The chain has TRBV4-1 and TRBJ2-1; TRBD2 agrees at 12 bases. This CDR3 contains 16 residues. The V gene's germline CDR1 is MGHRA and CDR2 YSYEKL. The ends lost 6 bases at V and 6 bases at J; junction bases unmatched: 9.

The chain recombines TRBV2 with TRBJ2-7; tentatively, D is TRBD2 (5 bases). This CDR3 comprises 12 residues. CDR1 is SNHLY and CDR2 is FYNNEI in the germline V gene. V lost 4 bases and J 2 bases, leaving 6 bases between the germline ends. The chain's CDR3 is CASSGGAYEQYF. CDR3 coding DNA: TGTGCCAGCAGTGGGGGAGCCTACGAGCAGTACTTC.

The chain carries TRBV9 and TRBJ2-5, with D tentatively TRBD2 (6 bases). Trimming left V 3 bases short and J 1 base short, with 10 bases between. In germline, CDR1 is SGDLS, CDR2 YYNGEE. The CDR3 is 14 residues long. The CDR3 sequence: CASSAGTFQETQYF. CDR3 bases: TGTGCCAGCAGCGCGGGGACTTTCCAAGAGACCCAGTACTTC.

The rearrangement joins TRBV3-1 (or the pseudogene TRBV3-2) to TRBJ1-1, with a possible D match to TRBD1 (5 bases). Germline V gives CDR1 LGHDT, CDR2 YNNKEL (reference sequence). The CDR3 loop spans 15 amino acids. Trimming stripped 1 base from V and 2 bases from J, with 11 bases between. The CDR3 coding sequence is TGTGCCAGCAGCCAAGTTCACAGGTTAAACACTGAAGCTTTCTTT. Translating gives CASSQVHRLNTEAFF.

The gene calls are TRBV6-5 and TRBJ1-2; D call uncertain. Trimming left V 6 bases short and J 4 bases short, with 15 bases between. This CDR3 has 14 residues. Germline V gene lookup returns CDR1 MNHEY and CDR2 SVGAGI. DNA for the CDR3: TGTGCCAGCAGGGAGAGTAGTAACGCCTATGGCTACACCTTC. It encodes CASRESSNAYGYTF.

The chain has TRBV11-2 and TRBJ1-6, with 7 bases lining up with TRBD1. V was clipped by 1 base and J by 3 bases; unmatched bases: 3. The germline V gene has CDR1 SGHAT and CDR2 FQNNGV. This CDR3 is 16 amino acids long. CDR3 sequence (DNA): TGTGCCAGCAGCTTAGCGGCAGGGGGCTATAATTCACCCCTCCACTTT. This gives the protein CASSLAAGGYNSPLHF.

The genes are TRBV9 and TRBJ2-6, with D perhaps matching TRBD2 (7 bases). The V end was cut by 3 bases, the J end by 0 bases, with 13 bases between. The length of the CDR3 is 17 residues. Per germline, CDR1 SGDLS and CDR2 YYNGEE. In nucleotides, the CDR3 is TGTGCCAGCAGCGAGAGGGGGAGGGTCTCTGGGGCCAACGTCCTGACTTTC. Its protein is CASSERGRVSGANVLTF.

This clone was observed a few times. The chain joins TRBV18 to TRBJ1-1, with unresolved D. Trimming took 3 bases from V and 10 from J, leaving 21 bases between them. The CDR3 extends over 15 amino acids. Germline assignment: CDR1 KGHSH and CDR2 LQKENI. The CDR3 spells CASSPYGEGRAAAFF. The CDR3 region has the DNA TGTGCCAGCTCACCCTATGGGGAGGGTCGGGCTGCAGCTTTCTTT.

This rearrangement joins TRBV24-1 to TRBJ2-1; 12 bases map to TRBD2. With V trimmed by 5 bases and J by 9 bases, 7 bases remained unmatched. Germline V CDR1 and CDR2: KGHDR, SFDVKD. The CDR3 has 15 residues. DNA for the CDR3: TGTGCCACCAGTGGACTAGCGGGGGCCGGGGGTGAGCAGTTCTTC. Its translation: CATSGLAGAGGEQFF.

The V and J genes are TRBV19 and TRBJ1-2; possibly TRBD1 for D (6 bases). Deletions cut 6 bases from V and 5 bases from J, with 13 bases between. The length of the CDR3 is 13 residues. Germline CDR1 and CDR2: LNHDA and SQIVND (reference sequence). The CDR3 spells CASSGQPLYGYTF. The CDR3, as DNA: TGTGCCAGTAGCGGACAGCCTTTGTATGGCTACACCTTC.

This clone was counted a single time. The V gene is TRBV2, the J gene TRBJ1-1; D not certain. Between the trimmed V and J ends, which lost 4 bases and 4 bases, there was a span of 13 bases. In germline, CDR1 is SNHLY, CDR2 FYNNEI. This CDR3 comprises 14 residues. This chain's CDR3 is CASSGPRGGTEAFF. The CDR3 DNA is TGTGCCAGCAGTGGCCCGCGGGGTGGCACTGAAGCTTTCTTT.

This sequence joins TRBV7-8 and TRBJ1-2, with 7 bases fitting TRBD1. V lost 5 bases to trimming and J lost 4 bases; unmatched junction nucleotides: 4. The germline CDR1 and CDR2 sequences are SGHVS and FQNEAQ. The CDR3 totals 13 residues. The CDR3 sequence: CASSPTGVYGYTF. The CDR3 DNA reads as TGTGCCAGCAGCCCCACAGGGGTCTATGGCTACACCTTC.

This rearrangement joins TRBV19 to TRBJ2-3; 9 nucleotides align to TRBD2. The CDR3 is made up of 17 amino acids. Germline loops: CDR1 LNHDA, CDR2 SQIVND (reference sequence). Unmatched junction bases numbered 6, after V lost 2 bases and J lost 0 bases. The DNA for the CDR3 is TGTGCCAGTAGTATACGGGGTAGCGGGGGAAGCACAGATACGCAGTATTTT. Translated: CASSIRGSGGSTDTQYF.

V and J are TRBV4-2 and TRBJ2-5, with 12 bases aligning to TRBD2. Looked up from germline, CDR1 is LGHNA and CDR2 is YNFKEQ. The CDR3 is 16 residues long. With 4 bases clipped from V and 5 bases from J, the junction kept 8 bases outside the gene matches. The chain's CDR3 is CASSPLSLAGGETQYF. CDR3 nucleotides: TGTGCCAGCAGCCCACTCTCGCTAGCGGGGGGGGAGACCCAGTACTTC.

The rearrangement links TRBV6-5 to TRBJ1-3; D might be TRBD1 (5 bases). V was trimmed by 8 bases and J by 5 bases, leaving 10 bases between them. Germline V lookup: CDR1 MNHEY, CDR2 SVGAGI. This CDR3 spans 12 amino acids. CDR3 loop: CASRGVRNTIYF. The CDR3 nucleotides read TGTGCCAGCCGGGGGGTGCGAAACACCATATATTTT.

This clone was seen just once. The CDR3 nucleotides are TGTGCCAGCAGCTCAGGACGGGACAATCAGCCCCAGCATTTT. This sequence encodes CASSSGRDNQPQHF. The chain joins TRBV3-1 (or the pseudogene TRBV3-2) to TRBJ1-5; D uncertain. The CDR3 loop spans 14 amino acids. CDR1 LGHDT and CDR2 YNNKEL come from the germline V gene (reference sequence). The V end lost 5 bases, the J end lost 3 bases, and 11 bases lay between the germline ends.